This paragraph reports one T cell receptor (beta chain). The antigen is unknown. TCRdb re-analyzed the 5' RACE reads; it lists each CDR3 protein once, without DNA. Here the sample table reports a few hundred thousand distinct CDR3 sequences. CDR3 length: 14 amino acids. These data originate in a study of monozygotic twins with inflammatory bowel disease. Study-wide results and caveats: Comparison of concordant versus discordant twins revealed no difference in repertoire similarity, possibly due to limited power.

The authors drew approximately 2.4 ml of blood from each donor. The receptor was isolated from a human donor with ulcerative colitis or Crohn's disease, or a healthy co-twin of an affected twin (not recorded which). Sequences were obtained from blood. The chain combines TRBV12-3 or TRBV12-4 with TRBJ1-1; TCRdb's D call of TRBD1 is untestable without DNA. The CDR3 reads CASSVRDIIPEAFF.